This T cell receptor (beta chain) originates from a study of CD8 T cells in Susac syndrome. After extraction with the RNeasy kit, about 0.45 to 1 ug of the RNA was reverse transcribed using random hexamers. MiXCR, run by TCRdb on the immunoSEQ multiplex PCR reads, gives a single entry per CDR3 protein. The table shows some 170,000 distinct CDR3 sequences, with just under 95% occurring only once. The recently defined diagnostic criteria for definite or probable disease were met by the Susac syndrome patients. V lost 3 bases to trimming and J lost 8 bases; unmatched junction nucleotides: 8. Germline values: CDR1 MNHEY, CDR2 SMNVEV (reference sequence). The CDR3 spans 15 residues.

Sequenced sample: CD4+ T cells from PBMCs. The J gene is TRBJ2-1, the V gene TRBV27; TRBD1 aligns across 9 bases. The sequence was collected from a human donor with Susac syndrome. Here the CDR3 DNA reads TGTGCCAGCAGTTTTGGGGACAGGGTGTCCCATGAGCAGTTCTTC. Translation: CASSFGDRVSHEQFF.